The T cell receptor beta chain described here comes from a study of regulatory T cells in long-lasting Graves disease. Overall study context: Patients with persistent Graves' disease had over 5 years of antithyroid drugs and persistent TSH receptor antibodies.

General study findings and limits: Accuracy was possibly reduced by small sample size.

This clonotype was detected a few times. Its target is unknown. Time point reported: persistent/refractory GD, antithyroid drugs over 5 years with positive TRAb. Generation of the TCR library employed RNA extracted from PBMCs. The authors drew patients from an endocrinology department in Xi'an, China. Trimming cost V 5 bases and J 5 bases, with 15 bases left between them. The CDR3 is 14 amino acids. Assembly of TCR beta libraries relied on iRepertoire HTBI primers together with Arm-PCR of CDR3 regions. Per the study methods: Looking across samples, the authors found approximately 60 TRBV and some 13 TRBJ segments. TCRdb fed the multiplex PCR reads into MiXCR, producing one record per CDR3 protein. In this record, the V and J calls reflect TCRdb's handling and not the investigators' own analysis. The repertoire includes approximately 690,000 distinct CDR3 sequences, around 30% of them detected once, and under 55% sits in the top ten.

The sample consisted of peripheral blood mononuclear cells (PBMCs), taken when the disease was refractory, from a patient treated with antithyroid drugs. This receptor was obtained from a female donor with Graves disease. The V gene is TRBV12-3 or TRBV12-4, the J gene TRBJ1-2; D is unresolved. The CDR3 reads CASSPTGPRYGYTF. Here the CDR3 DNA reads TGTGCCAGCAGTCCGACCGGGCCCCGGTATGGCTACACCTTC.